These 27 T cell receptor beta chains came from one sample sequenced in a study of cytomegalovirus exposure and HLA in healthy donors. Amplification used 60 Vbeta primers and 13 Jbeta primers. Sequencing was performed with immunoSEQ multiplex PCR; in TCRdb, only in-frame clones are kept and a portion is missing. The data contain around 140,000 clones, about 80% of them singletons. Sample: PBMCs. The origin of the receptors is a man younger than 45 in good health and CMV-seropositive.

This clone appeared once. CDR3 region: CASSLGRGGEKLFF. The CDR3 DNA follows: TGTGCCAGCAGCTTAGGGAGGGGCGGTGAAAAACTGTTTTTT. The gene calls are TRBV7-9 and TRBJ1-4; maybe TRBD1 (5 bases). Trimming stripped 1 base from V and 7 bases from J, with 10 bases between. Germline CDR1 is SEHNR and CDR2 is FQNEAQ (reference sequence). The CDR3 length is 14 residues.

Comment on this clone: At one end, the junction sequence differs from germline, possibly due to a read error. J is TRBJ2-5 and V is TRBV5-1; a possible D gene is TRBD2 (6 bases). The germline V gene encodes CDR1 SGHRS and CDR2 YFSETQ. CDR3 length equals 15 residues. DNA for the CDR3: TGCGCCAGCAGCCGCTTTCGCGGGGTACAAGAGACCCGGTACTTC. Translating it yields CASSRFRGVQETRYF.

The genes are TRBV5-1 and TRBJ2-5; D possibly corresponds to TRBD1 (6 bases). The J call may not be correct, given that the DNA end is closer to TRBJ2-7. The CDR3 runs 12 residues. CDR1 is SGHRS and CDR2 is YFSETQ in the germline V gene. CDR3 nucleotide sequence: TGCGCCAGCAGCCCGGGACATTACGAGCAGTACTTC. Amino acid sequence: CASSPGHYEQYF.

This chain joins TRBV7-8 and TRBJ1-1; TRBD1 matches at 7 bases. With 7 bases clipped from V and 4 bases from J, the junction kept 6 bases outside the gene matches. The CDR3 covers 13 residues. Germline values: CDR1 SGHVS, CDR2 FQNEAQ. CDR3 region: CASTDDRVTEAFF. DNA of the CDR3: TGTGCCAGCACCGACGACAGGGTCACTGAAGCTTTCTTT.

This sequence joins TRBV19 and TRBJ2-4; 8 bases line up with TRBD1. The CDR3 spans 13 residues. CDR1 is LNHDA and CDR2 is SQIVND in the germline V gene (reference sequence). Trimming took 11 bases from V and 3 from J; bases not matched to a gene: 6. Here the CDR3 DNA reads TGTGCCGGTCTCGGACAGGGCAAAAACATTCAGTACTTC. It codes for CAGLGQGKNIQYF.

This clone came up a few times. J is TRBJ1-5 and V is TRBV15, with D unclear. The germline V gene has CDR1 LNHNV and CDR2 YYDKDF (reference sequence). Trimming pared 4 bases from V and 6 bases from J, leaving 10 bases between. CDR3 length: 13 residues. The DNA for the CDR3 is TGTGCCACCAGCAAAATGGGAGGTCAGCCCCAGCATTTT. Protein product: CATSKMGGQPQHF.

The rearrangement links TRBV18 to TRBJ1-2; D ambiguous. Trimming took 0 bases from V and 8 from J, leaving 7 bases between them. The CDR3 is 12 amino acids. CDR1 is KGHSH and CDR2 is LQKENI in the germline V gene. The CDR3 region is CASSPPVAGYTF. The CDR3 DNA follows: TGTGCCAGCTCACCACCGGTTGCGGGCTACACCTTC.

This sequence joins TRBV5-4 and TRBJ2-3, with 9 bases matching TRBD2. The CDR3 length is 16 residues. The V and J ends lost 4 bases and 6 bases, in that order; junction bases with no gene match: 12. Per germline, CDR1 SGHNT and CDR2 YYREEE (reference sequence). The CDR3 is CASSRLGRGGSDTQYF. CDR3 nucleotide sequence: TGTGCCAGCAGCCGTTTAGGGCGGGGGGGATCCGATACGCAGTATTTT.

The chain couples TRBV28 to TRBJ1-5, with D perhaps TRBD1 (6 bases). Germline V gene sequence: CDR1 MDHEN, CDR2 SYDVKM. This CDR3 has 16 amino acids. V gave up 1 base and J gave up 6 bases, with 16 bases separating them. The CDR3 coding sequence is TGTGCCAGCAGTTTATTGGGGGGGGCGCGGGGTCAGCCCCAGCATTTT. Translation: CASSLLGGARGQPQHF. Together with reference TRBV28 and TRBJ1-5, the CDR3 gives the full variable domain: DVKVTQSSRYLVKRTGEKVFLECVQDMDHENMFWYRQDPGLGLRLIYFSYDVKMKEKGDIPEGYSVSREKKERFSLILESASTNQTSMYLCASSLLGGARGQPQHFGDGTRLSIL.

This clone occurred once. This chain uses TRBV28 with TRBJ1-5; possibly TRBD1 for D (6 bases). The V end was cut by 2 bases, the J end by 4 bases, with 15 bases between. From germline, CDR1 is MDHEN and CDR2 SYDVKM. The CDR3 has 16 residues. The CDR3, as DNA: TGTGCCAGCAGTTTAGGGGGGGCGCCGAAAAATCAGCCCCAGCATTTT. Its translation: CASSLGGAPKNQPQHF.

This rearrangement joins TRBV19 to TRBJ1-4; D gene unclear. The length of the CDR3 is 16 residues. The V and J ends lost 7 bases and 0 bases respectively, with 15 bases between them. Per germline, CDR1 LNHDA and CDR2 SQIVND (reference sequence). Here the CDR3 reads CASTSYGRPTNEKLFF. CDR3 DNA sequence: TGTGCCAGTACCTCGTACGGGAGACCAACTAATGAAAAACTGTTTTTT.

This chain joins TRBV29-1 and TRBJ2-7, with D possibly TRBD1 on 5 matching bases. Germline V gene sequence: CDR1 SQVTM, CDR2 ANQGSEA. Trimming left V 7 bases short and J 3 bases short, with 16 bases between. This CDR3 has 13 residues. CDR3 sequence: CSGTQGSNYEQYF. CDR3 DNA sequence: TGCAGCGGGACCCAGGGATCGAACTACGAGCAGTACTTC.

The chain recombines TRBV5-1 with TRBJ2-3, with TRBD2 matching over 11 bases. The CDR3 sequence is 17 residues long. Germline assignment: CDR1 SGHRS and CDR2 YFSETQ. V shed 1 base and J 2 bases; nucleotides not matched to a gene: 6. The CDR3 spells CASSLIPSGGFTDTQYF. The CDR3 nucleotides are TGCGCCAGCAGCTTGATACCTAGCGGGGGGTTCACAGATACGCAGTATTTT.

CDR3 nucleotide sequence: TGTGCCAGCAGCGTCGTCCAAGGAGGGAGCTCCTACAATGAGCAGTTCTTC. This encodes CASSVVQGGSSYNEQFF. The J gene is TRBJ2-1, the V gene TRBV9; TRBD2 is a possible D gene (6 bases). V was pared by 2 bases and J by 0 bases, with 15 bases between. Germline V gene lookup returns CDR1 SGDLS and CDR2 YYNGEE. The CDR3 totals 17 residues.

This chain joins TRBV9 and TRBJ2-3; D is unresolved. The ends were cut back, 6 bases at V and 2 bases at J, with 16 bases in the middle. Germline V gives CDR1 SGDLS, CDR2 YYNGEE. The CDR3 length is 15 residues. As DNA, the CDR3 is TGTGCCAGCACCTCCCTAGACCCTAACACAGATACGCAGTATTTT. This codes for CASTSLDPNTDTQYF.

The chain recombines TRBV5-1 with TRBJ2-6, with a possible D match to TRBD1 (5 bases). V lost 3 bases and J 0 bases, leaving 22 bases between the germline ends. The CDR3 covers 20 residues. Per the germline V gene, CDR1 is SGHRS and CDR2 is YFSETQ. Written as DNA, the CDR3 is TGCGCCAGCAGCTCCTTACCCCCGGACACTGCAGGCTCTGGGGCCAACGTCCTGACTTTC. This sequence encodes CASSSLPPDTAGSGANVLTF.

With regard to this clone: Germline is not matched at one junction end, which may reflect a read error. J is TRBJ1-1 and V is TRBV7-9; D gene ambiguous. The CDR3 length is 16 residues. CDR1 and CDR2 (germline): SEHNR, FQNEAQ (reference sequence). The CDR3 loop reads CSSSLPTRQSGTEAFF. Written as DNA, the CDR3 is TGTTCCAGCAGCCTACCGACACGGCAGTCTGGCACTGAAGCTTTCTTT.

The V gene is TRBV7-9, the J gene TRBJ1-4, with 8 bases matching TRBD1. The CDR3 loop spans 14 amino acids. Unmatched junction bases numbered 6, after V lost 5 bases and J lost 7 bases. Germline CDR1 reads SEHNR; CDR2 reads FQNEAQ (reference sequence). CDR3 nucleotides: TGTGCCAGCAGCGAGACAGGGGTGGGTGAAAAACTGTTTTTT. Protein product: CASSETGVGEKLFF.

This clone appeared a few times. The chain joins TRBV9 to TRBJ1-5; 9 bases match TRBD1. The CDR3 has 15 residues. V shed 4 bases, J shed 5 bases, and the junction held 7 bases outside the gene matches. Germline CDR1 is SGDLS and CDR2 is YYNGEE. CDR3 sequence (DNA): TGTGCCAGCAGCCCTGGGACAGGGAACCATCAGCCCCAGCATTTT. It encodes CASSPGTGNHQPQHF.

This clone came up a few times. The rearrangement links TRBV7-6 to TRBJ2-3, with a weak D call TRBD2 (6 bases). This CDR3 has 15 amino acids. Germline CDR1 reads SGHVS; CDR2 reads FNYEAQ. V was cut by 1 base and J by 6 bases, with 14 bases left in between. The CDR3 protein is CASSLDELAGDTQYF. CDR3 nucleotides: TGTGCCAGCAGCTTAGACGAACTAGCAGGGGATACGCAGTATTTT.

The V and J genes are TRBV10-3 and TRBJ1-6, with 7 bases lining up with TRBD1. Trimming took 2 bases from V and 5 from J; bases not matched to a gene: 6. Germline CDR1 and CDR2: ENHRY and SYGVKD. The CDR3 loop spans 16 amino acids. The CDR3 region is CAISEQVTGNNSPLHF. The CDR3 nucleotides read TGTGCCATCAGTGAGCAAGTGACAGGGAATAATTCACCCCTCCACTTT.

The J gene is TRBJ2-1, the V gene TRBV25-1; TRBD2 aligns across 8 bases. The CDR3 covers 18 residues. V lost 4 bases, J lost 0 bases, and 11 bases stayed unmatched. Per the germline V gene, CDR1 is MGHDK and CDR2 is SYGVNS. The CDR3 loop is CASSGIPREGISYNEQFF. For the CDR3, the DNA is TGTGCCAGCAGTGGAATTCCTCGGGAGGGGATCTCCTACAATGAGCAGTTCTTC. Full variable domain (outside the CDR3, taken from reference TRBV25-1 and TRBJ2-1): EADIYQTPRYLVIGTGKKITLECSQTMGHDKMYWYQQDPGMELHLIHYSYGVNSTEKGDLSSESTVSRIRTEHFPLTLESARPSHTSQYLCASSGIPREGISYNEQFFGPGTRLTVL.

The CDR3 DNA follows: TGTGCCTGGAGCGGAAACGGACAGGGGGGAAATCAGCCCCAGCATTTT. This gives the protein CAWSGNGQGGNQPQHF. This rearrangement joins TRBV30 to TRBJ1-5, with 10 nucleotides matching TRBD1. The germline V gene has CDR1 GTSNPN and CDR2 SVGIG (reference sequence). The CDR3 sequence is 16 residues long. Trimming at V came to 3 bases and at J to 4 bases, leaving 9 bases not matched to a gene.

The rearrangement links TRBV29-1 to TRBJ2-3; D is perhaps TRBD2 (6 bases). The germline V and J ends were trimmed by 8 bases and 1 base, with 16 bases remaining between them. The CDR3 has 14 amino acids. Germline loops: CDR1 SQVTM, CDR2 ANQGSEA. The CDR3 DNA follows: TGCAGCAGCCGGGACTCCGGAGGCACAGATACGCAGTATTTT. Amino acid sequence: CSSRDSGGTDTQYF.

The J gene is TRBJ2-5, the V gene TRBV10-3; 7 nucleotides line up with TRBD2. With V trimmed by 4 bases and J by 5 bases, 1 base remained unmatched. The CDR3 is 12 amino acids. CDR1 is ENHRY and CDR2 is SYGVKD in the germline V gene. Written as DNA, the CDR3 is TGTGCCATCAGTGTAGCGGGTGAGACCCAGTACTTC. Its translation: CAISVAGETQYF.

The V and J genes are TRBV7-9 and TRBJ2-7, with TRBD2 as a possible D gene (7 bases). V was clipped by 2 bases and J by 0 bases, with 20 bases between them. CDR1 and CDR2 (germline): SEHNR, FQNEAQ (reference sequence). The CDR3 is 18 residues long. The CDR3 DNA follows: TGTGCCAGCAGCTTACGAACTCGGGGGGCAGGAAGCTCCTACGAGCAGTACTTC. Amino acids: CASSLRTRGAGSSYEQYF.

The V gene is TRBV5-4, the J gene TRBJ2-2; 8 nucleotides align to TRBD1. The germline CDR1 and CDR2 sequences are SGHNT and YYREEE (reference sequence). CDR3 size: 18 residues. Trimming removed 5 bases from V and 3 bases from J; junction bases left unmatched: 15. The CDR3 region is CASSIWSGTGLHTGELFF. The CDR3 bases are TGTGCCAGCAGTATTTGGTCCGGGACAGGACTCCACACCGGGGAGCTGTTTTTT. Together with reference TRBV5-4 and TRBJ2-2, the CDR3 gives the full variable domain: ETGVTQSPTHLIKTRGQQVTLRCSSQSGHNTVSWYQQALGQGPQFIFQYYREEENGRGNFPPRFSGLQFPNYSSELNVNALELDDSALYLCASSIWSGTGLHTGELFFGEGSRLTVL.